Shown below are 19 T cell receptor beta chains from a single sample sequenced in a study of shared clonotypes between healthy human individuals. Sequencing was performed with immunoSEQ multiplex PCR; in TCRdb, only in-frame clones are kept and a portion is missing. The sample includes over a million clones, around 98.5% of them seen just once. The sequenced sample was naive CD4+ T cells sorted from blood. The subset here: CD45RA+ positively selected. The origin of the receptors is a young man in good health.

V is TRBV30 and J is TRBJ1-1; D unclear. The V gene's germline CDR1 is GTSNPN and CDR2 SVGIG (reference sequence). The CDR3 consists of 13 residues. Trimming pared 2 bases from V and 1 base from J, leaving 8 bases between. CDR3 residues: CAWSLQWNTEAFF. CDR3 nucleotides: TGTGCCTGGAGTCTTCAATGGAACACTGAAGCTTTCTTT.

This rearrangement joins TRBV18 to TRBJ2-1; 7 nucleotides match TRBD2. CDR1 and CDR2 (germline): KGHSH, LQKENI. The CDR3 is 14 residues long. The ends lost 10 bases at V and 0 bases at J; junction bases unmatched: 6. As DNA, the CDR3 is TGTGCCACCAGAGGCGGGAGCTCCTACAATGAGCAGTTCTTC. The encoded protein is CATRGGSSYNEQFF.

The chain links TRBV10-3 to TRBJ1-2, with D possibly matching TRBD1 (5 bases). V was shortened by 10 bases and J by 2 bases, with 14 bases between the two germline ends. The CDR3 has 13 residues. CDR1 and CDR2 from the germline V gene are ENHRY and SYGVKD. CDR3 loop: CATSQGENYGYTF. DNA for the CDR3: TGTGCCACATCCCAGGGCGAGAACTATGGCTACACCTTC.

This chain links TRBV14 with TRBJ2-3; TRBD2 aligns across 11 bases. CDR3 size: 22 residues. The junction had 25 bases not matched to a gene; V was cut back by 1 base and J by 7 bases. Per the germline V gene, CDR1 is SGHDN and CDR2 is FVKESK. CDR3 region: CASSQVDRVPSGRNWYENTQYF. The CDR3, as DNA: TGTGCCAGCAGCCAAGTCGACAGGGTTCCTAGCGGGAGGAACTGGTACGAGAATACGCAGTATTTT.

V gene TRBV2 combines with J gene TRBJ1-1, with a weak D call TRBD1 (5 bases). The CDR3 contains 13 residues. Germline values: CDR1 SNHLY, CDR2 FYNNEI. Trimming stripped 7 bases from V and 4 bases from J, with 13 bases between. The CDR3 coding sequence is TGTGCCAGCAACCAGGGTCCCCCCACTGAAGCTTTCTTT. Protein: CASNQGPPTEAFF. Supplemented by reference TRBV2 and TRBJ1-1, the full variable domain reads EPEVTQTPSHQVTQMGQEVILRCVPISNHLYFYWYRQILGQKVEFLVSFYNNEISEKSEIFDDQFSVERPDGSNFTLKIRSTKLEDSAMYFCASNQGPPTEAFFGQGTRLTVV.

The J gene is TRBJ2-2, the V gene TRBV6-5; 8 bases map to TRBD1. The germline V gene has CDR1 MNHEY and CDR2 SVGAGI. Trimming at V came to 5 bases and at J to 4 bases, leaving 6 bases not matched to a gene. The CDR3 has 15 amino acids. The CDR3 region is CASSPGTGSTGELFF. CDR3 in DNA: TGTGCCAGCAGTCCCGGGACAGGTTCCACCGGGGAGCTGTTTTTT.

CDR3 bases: TGTGCCAGCAGCACCGGGACTAGCGGGAACTCCTACAATGAGCAGTTCTTC. Its translation is CASSTGTSGNSYNEQFF. This sequence joins TRBV9 and TRBJ2-1; 13 bases are shared with TRBD2. This CDR3 region has 17 residues. J lost 0 bases, V lost 4 bases, and 4 bases had no gene match. Germline V gives CDR1 SGDLS, CDR2 YYNGEE.

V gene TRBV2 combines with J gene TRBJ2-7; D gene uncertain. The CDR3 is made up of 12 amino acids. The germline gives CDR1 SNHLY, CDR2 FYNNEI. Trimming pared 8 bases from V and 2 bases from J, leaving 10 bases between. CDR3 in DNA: TGTGCCAGCGGGTGGGATCCCTACGAGCAGTACTTC. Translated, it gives CASGWDPYEQYF. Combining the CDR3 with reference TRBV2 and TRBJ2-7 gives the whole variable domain EPEVTQTPSHQVTQMGQEVILRCVPISNHLYFYWYRQILGQKVEFLVSFYNNEISEKSEIFDDQFSVERPDGSNFTLKIRSTKLEDSAMYFCASGWDPYEQYFGPGTRLTVT.

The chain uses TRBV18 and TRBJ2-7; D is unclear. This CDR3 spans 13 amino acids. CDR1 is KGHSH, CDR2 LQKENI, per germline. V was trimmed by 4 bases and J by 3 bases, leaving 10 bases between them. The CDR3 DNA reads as TGTGCCAGCTCACAGGGATCCCTCTACGAGCAGTACTTC. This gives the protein CASSQGSLYEQYF.

The CDR3 sequence: CASGWTWGTGELFF. CDR3 nucleotide sequence: TGTGCCAGCGGTTGGACCTGGGGGACCGGGGAGCTGTTTTTT. This chain uses TRBV6-5 with TRBJ2-2; D assignment may be TRBD1 or TRBD2 (5 bases each). V lost 8 bases and J lost 5, with 15 bases in between. CDR3 length: 14 amino acids. Germline values: CDR1 MNHEY, CDR2 SVGAGI.

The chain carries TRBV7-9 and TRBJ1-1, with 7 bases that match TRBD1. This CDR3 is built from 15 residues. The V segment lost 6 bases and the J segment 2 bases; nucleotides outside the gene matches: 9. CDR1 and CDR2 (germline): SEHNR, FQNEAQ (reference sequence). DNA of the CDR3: TGTGCCAGCAGGTCCTACAGGGGTTTCAACACTGAAGCTTTCTTT. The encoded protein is CASRSYRGFNTEAFF.

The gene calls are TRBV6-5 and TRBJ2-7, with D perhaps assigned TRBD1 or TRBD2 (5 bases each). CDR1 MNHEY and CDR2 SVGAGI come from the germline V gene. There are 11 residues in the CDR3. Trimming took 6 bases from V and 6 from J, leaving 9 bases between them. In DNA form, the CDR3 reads TGTGCCAGCAGCCAAGGGACCGAGCAGTACTTC. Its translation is CASSQGTEQYF.

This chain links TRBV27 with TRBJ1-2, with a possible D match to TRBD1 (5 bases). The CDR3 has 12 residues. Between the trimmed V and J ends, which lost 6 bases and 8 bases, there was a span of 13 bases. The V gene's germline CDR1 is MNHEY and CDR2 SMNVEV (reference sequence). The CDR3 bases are TGTGCCAGCAGAACGCAGGGTGGAGGCTACACCTTC. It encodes CASRTQGGGYTF.

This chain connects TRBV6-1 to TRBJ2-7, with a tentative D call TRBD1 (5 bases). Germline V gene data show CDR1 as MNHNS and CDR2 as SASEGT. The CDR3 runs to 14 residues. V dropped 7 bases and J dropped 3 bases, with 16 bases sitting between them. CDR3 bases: TGTGCCAGCATTTTCTTGCAGGGTGACTACGAGCAGTACTTC. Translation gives CASIFLQGDYEQYF.

DNA for the CDR3: TGTGCCAGCAGCTTAGGGGAGGGCATTGAGCAGTTCTTC. Protein product: CASSLGEGIEQFF. J is TRBJ2-1 and V is TRBV11-2, with 7 bases fitting TRBD2. CDR3 length equals 13 residues. CDR1 and CDR2 from the germline V gene are SGHAT and FQNNGV. The trim removed 1 base at V and 9 bases at J, leaving 3 bases unmatched.

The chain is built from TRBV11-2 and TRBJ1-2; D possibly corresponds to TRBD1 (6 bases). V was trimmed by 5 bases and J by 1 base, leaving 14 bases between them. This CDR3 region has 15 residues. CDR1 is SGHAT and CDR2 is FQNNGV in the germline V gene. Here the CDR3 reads CASSLNGGGNYGYTF. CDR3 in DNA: TGTGCCAGCAGCCTTAACGGGGGCGGTAACTATGGCTACACCTTC.

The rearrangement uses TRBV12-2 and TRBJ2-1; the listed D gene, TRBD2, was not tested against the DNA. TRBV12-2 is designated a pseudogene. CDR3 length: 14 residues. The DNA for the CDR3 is TGTGCAAGTCGCTTACACGGACTATTATATGAGCAGTTCTTC. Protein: CASRLHGLLYEQFF.

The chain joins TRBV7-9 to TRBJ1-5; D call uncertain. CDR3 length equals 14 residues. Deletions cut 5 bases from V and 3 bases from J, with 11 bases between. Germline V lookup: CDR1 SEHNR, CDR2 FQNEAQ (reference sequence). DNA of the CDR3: TGTGCCAGCAGCCGTGCGGGATCCAATCAGCCCCAGCATTTT. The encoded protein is CASSRAGSNQPQHF.

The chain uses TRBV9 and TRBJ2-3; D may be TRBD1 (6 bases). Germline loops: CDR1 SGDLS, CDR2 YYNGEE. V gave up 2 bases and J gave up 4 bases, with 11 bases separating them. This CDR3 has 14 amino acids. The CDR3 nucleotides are TGTGCCAGCAGCGTCGGGACAATCCCAGATACGCAGTATTTT. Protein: CASSVGTIPDTQYF.